This T cell receptor (beta chain) was recovered during a study of T cells expressing NK-cell markers. The wider study: The study drew TCR beta repertoires from sorted CD3+CD56+NKG2C+, CD3+CD56+NKG2C- and CD3+CD56-NKG2C+ T cells. The study, taken as a whole, reports: In about six donors, dominant NKG2C+ clonotypes were roughly 1.0-7.0% of CD8+ T cells. Unclear, still, was the HCMV specificity of the expanded NKG2C+ T cell clones.

As the method of synthesis, 5'RACE template switching with UMIs yielded TCR beta cDNA. TCRdb reprocessed the 5' RACE reads, keeping one entry per CDR3 protein, no DNA. Its table records 500,000 to 700,000 distinct CDR3 sequences. The CDR3 totals 15 residues. Remarks on this clonotype: No antigen is known for it.

The chain links TRBV12-3 or TRBV12-4 to TRBJ1-5. The TCR was taken from a man in his late teens or twenties in good health. The sequencing sample was made of blood T cells: a sorted CD56 or NKG2C T cell subset, CD4+ or CD8+ T cells, or bulk PBMC T cells (not recorded which). CDR3 region: CASSLASLGDQPQHF.